Listed here are 19 T cell receptor beta chains from one sample, sequenced in a study of blood T cell repertoires in COVID-19. Method: immunoSEQ multiplex PCR; TCRdb's copy keeps in-frame clones and lacks some. The sample comprises 17,000 or so clones, approximately 78% of which are singletons, and roughly 22% rests with the top ten. Sample: peripheral blood. Receptors were obtained from a man aged 55 to 69 with active or convalescent COVID-19.

V is TRBV5-8 and J is TRBJ2-7, with a possible D match to TRBD2 (5 bases). V was trimmed by 0 bases and J by 3 bases, leaving 13 bases between them. This CDR3 region has 15 residues. The germline V gene has CDR1 SGHTS and CDR2 YDEGEE. The CDR3 spells CASSLASSRLYEQYF. For the CDR3, the DNA is TGTGCCAGCAGCTTGGCGTCTAGCCGACTCTACGAGCAGTACTTC.

This clone was counted once. The chain joins TRBV11-3 to TRBJ1-6, with D perhaps matching TRBD1 (5 bases). The germline V gene encodes CDR1 SGHNT and CDR2 YENEEA. This CDR3 region has 14 residues. Trimming took 7 bases from V and 8 from J, leaving 15 bases between them. CDR3 nucleotides: TGTGCCAGCAACTCGGCCAGGGTGTATTCACCCCTCCACTTT. Residues: CASNSARVYSPLHF.

The chain carries TRBV18 and TRBJ1-1, with D possibly TRBD1 on 5 matching bases. Germline V gene lookup returns CDR1 KGHSH and CDR2 LQKENI. The CDR3 has 19 amino acids. The V end was cut by 4 bases, the J end by 0 bases, with 24 bases between. In DNA form, the CDR3 reads TGTGCCAGCTCACAAAAAGGAATCGGGGGTTACTACTTGAACACTGAAGCTTTCTTT. It yields the protein CASSQKGIGGYYLNTEAFF.

The V call is TRBV5-1, the J call TRBJ2-5; possibly TRBD2 for D (6 bases). The V end was cut by 2 bases, the J end by 4 bases, with 15 bases between. Germline V gene data show CDR1 as SGHRS and CDR2 as YFSETQ. The CDR3 extends over 15 amino acids. CDR3 loop: CASSFPGDTPETQYF. The CDR3 DNA reads as TGCGCCAGCAGCTTTCCGGGAGACACCCCAGAGACCCAGTACTTC.

This chain links TRBV24-1 with TRBJ1-2; the match to TRBD1 covers 9 bases. After removal of 3 bases from V and 7 bases from J, the junction contained 5 bases not matched to a gene. CDR1 and CDR2 from the germline V gene are KGHDR and SFDVKD. The CDR3 runs to 14 residues. For the CDR3, the DNA is TGTGCCACCAGTGATACGGACAGGGGTGGTGGCTACACCTTC. Amino acid sequence: CATSDTDRGGGYTF.

The rearrangement uses TRBV5-1 and TRBJ1-1, with D perhaps TRBD1 (5 bases). This CDR3 is built from 14 residues. The V gene's germline CDR1 is SGHRS and CDR2 YFSETQ. V lost 4 bases and J lost 3, with 13 bases in between. CDR3 DNA: TGCGCCAGCAGCCCCCGGACATTTGACACTGAAGCTTTCTTT. Its protein is CASSPRTFDTEAFF.

The chain is built from TRBV2 and TRBJ1-5; TRBD1 agrees at 10 bases. Trimming removed 6 bases from V and 0 bases from J; junction bases left unmatched: 5. The CDR3 totals 16 residues. Looked up from germline, CDR1 is SNHLY and CDR2 is FYNNEI. In nucleotides, the CDR3 is TGTGCCAGCAGACCGGGACAGGGGTATAGCAATCAGCCCCAGCATTTT. Translation gives CASRPGQGYSNQPQHF.

The chain carries TRBV4-2 and TRBJ2-3, with a tentative D call TRBD2 (5 bases). The V gene's germline CDR1 is LGHNA and CDR2 YNFKEQ. There are 14 residues in the CDR3. With 2 bases removed from V and 2 bases from J, the gap between germline ends came to 8 bases. CDR3 in amino acids: CASSQTSNTDTQYF. Written as DNA, the CDR3 is TGTGCCAGCAGCCAAACTAGTAACACAGATACGCAGTATTTT.

This clone occurred once. This rearrangement joins TRBV5-1 to TRBJ1-4; 10 bases map to TRBD1. CDR3 length: 14 residues. The V and J ends lost 4 bases and 8 bases, in that order; junction bases with no gene match: 5. Germline V lookup: CDR1 SGHRS, CDR2 YFSETQ. CDR3 loop: CASSPGTGDEKLFF. The CDR3 region has the DNA TGCGCCAGCAGCCCCGGGACAGGGGACGAAAAACTGTTTTTT.

Here the CDR3 DNA reads TGCGCCAGCAGCTTGGGACAGAGCACAGATACGCAGTATTTT. As protein: CASSLGQSTDTQYF. The rearrangement uses TRBV5-1 and TRBJ2-3, with D possibly being TRBD1 (5 bases). CDR1 is SGHRS and CDR2 is YFSETQ in the germline V gene. This CDR3 is built from 14 residues. Trimming left V 0 bases short and J 0 bases short, with 5 bases between. The complete variable domain, with remaining parts taken from reference TRBV5-1 and TRBJ2-3, reads KAGVTQTPRYLIKTRGQQVTLSCSPISGHRSVSWYQQTPGQGLQFLFEYFSETQRNKGNFPGRFSGRQFSNSRSEMNVSTLELGDSALYLCASSLGQSTDTQYFGPGTRLTVL.

V usage is TRBV30 and J usage is TRBJ1-2; D ambiguous. The V end was cut by 4 bases, the J end by 8 bases, with 14 bases between. This CDR3 comprises 12 residues. In germline, CDR1 is GTSNPN, CDR2 SVGIG (reference sequence). CDR3 amino acids: CAWNTFSEGYTF. DNA for the CDR3: TGTGCCTGGAACACTTTTTCGGAGGGCTACACCTTC.

The chain recombines TRBV19 with TRBJ1-1; no reliable D call. Trimming cost V 1 base and J 2 bases, with 8 bases left between them. The CDR3 has 14 amino acids. From germline, CDR1 is LNHDA and CDR2 SQIVND (reference sequence). Here the CDR3 reads CASSIGQRNTEAFF. The DNA of the CDR3 is TGTGCCAGTAGTATAGGCCAGCGAAACACTGAAGCTTTCTTT.

CDR3 sequence: CASSGGLALHEQFF. Here the CDR3 DNA reads TGTGCCAGCTCGGGGGGACTAGCGTTGCATGAGCAGTTCTTC. The rearrangement uses TRBV18 and TRBJ2-1, with TRBD2 identical over 10 bases. The CDR3 extends over 14 amino acids. Trimming cost V 6 bases and J 8 bases; bases outside gene matches: 7. The germline CDR1 and CDR2 sequences are KGHSH and LQKENI.

This rearrangement joins TRBV19 to TRBJ2-7; TRBD2 matches at 12 bases. Germline V gene sequence: CDR1 LNHDA, CDR2 SQIVND (reference sequence). V gave up 9 bases and J gave up 3 bases; unmatched junction bases: 6. The CDR3 sequence is 14 residues long. CDR3 loop: CASGTSGSNYEQYF. CDR3 coding DNA: TGTGCCAGCGGGACTAGCGGGTCCAACTACGAGCAGTACTTC.

This clone was observed once. The V and J genes are TRBV5-8 and TRBJ1-1; a possible D gene is TRBD1 (5 bases). The V end lost 4 bases, the J end lost 0 bases, and 25 bases lay between the germline ends. This CDR3 has 19 amino acids. Germline V gene sequence: CDR1 SGHTS, CDR2 YDEGEE. The CDR3 sequence: CASSTPIEEGRSMNTEAFF. The CDR3 region has the DNA TGTGCCAGCAGCACACCAATCGAGGAGGGACGTAGTATGAACACTGAAGCTTTCTTT.

This sequence joins TRBV18 and TRBJ1-6; tentative D call: TRBD1 (6 bases). Trimming removed 3 bases from V and 9 bases from J, with 18 bases in between. Germline V gene data show CDR1 as KGHSH and CDR2 as LQKENI. The CDR3 is 16 residues long. Here the CDR3 DNA reads TGTGCCAGCTCACCCCGGGACACTCGGCTTAGTTCACCCCTCCACTTT. As protein: CASSPRDTRLSSPLHF.

The genes are TRBV19 and TRBJ1-1, with 7 bases identical to TRBD1. V dropped 5 bases and J dropped 8; count of bases not matched to a gene: 5. The germline gives CDR1 LNHDA, CDR2 SQIVND (reference sequence). The CDR3 covers 12 residues. The CDR3 DNA reads TGTGCCAGTAGTCCGGACAGGACCGAAGCTTTCTTT. Translating it yields CASSPDRTEAFF.

The sample holds one count of this clone. The CDR3, as DNA: TGTGCCAGCAGTCCTAACAGGGCTGGGTGGGCTTTCTTT. It translates to CASSPNRAGWAFF. V is TRBV28 and J is TRBJ1-1; D is perhaps TRBD1 (6 bases). V lost 5 bases and J lost 11, with 18 bases in between. CDR1 is MDHEN and CDR2 is SYDVKM in the germline V gene. CDR3 length equals 13 residues. Complete variable domain (other parts from reference TRBV28 and TRBJ1-1): DVKVTQSSRYLVKRTGEKVFLECVQDMDHENMFWYRQDPGLGLRLIYFSYDVKMKEKGDIPEGYSVSREKKERFSLILESASTNQTSMYLCASSPNRAGWAFFGQGTRLTVV.

This sequence joins TRBV4-1 and TRBJ2-2; D is possibly TRBD2 (5 bases). The CDR3 consists of 16 residues. Trimming cost V 3 bases and J 3 bases, with 14 bases left between them. From germline, CDR1 is MGHRA and CDR2 YSYEKL. The CDR3 region is CASSHATRAHTGELFF. The CDR3, as DNA: TGCGCCAGCAGCCACGCCACTAGGGCCCACACCGGGGAGCTGTTTTTT.